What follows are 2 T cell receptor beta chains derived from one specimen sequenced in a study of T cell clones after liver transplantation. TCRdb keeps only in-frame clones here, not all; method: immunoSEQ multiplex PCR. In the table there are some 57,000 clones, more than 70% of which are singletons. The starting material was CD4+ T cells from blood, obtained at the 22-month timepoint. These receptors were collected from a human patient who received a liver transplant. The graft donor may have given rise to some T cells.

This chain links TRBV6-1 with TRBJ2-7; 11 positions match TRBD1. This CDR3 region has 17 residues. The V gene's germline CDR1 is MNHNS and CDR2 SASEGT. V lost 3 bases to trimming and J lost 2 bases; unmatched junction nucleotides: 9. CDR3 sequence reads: CASSDSTGTGGTYEQYF. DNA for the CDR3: TGTGCCAGCAGTGATAGCACAGGGACAGGGGGTACCTACGAGCAGTACTTC.

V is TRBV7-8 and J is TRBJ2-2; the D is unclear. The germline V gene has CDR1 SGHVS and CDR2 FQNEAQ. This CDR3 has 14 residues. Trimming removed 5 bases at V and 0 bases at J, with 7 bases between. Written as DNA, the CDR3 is TGTGCCAGCAGCGAGCACACGAACACCGGGGAGCTGTTTTTT. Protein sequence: CASSEHTNTGELFF.